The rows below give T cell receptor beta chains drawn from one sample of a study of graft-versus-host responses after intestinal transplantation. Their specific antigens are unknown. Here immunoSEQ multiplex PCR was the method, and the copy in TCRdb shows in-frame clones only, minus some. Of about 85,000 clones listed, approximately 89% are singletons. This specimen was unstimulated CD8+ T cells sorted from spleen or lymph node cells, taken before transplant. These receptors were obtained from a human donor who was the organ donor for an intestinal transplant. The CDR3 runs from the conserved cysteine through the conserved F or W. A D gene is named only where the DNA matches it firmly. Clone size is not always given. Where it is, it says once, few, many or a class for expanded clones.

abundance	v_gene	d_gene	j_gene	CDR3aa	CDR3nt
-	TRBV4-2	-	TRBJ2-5	CASRHPRRRREETQYF	TGTGCCAGCAGACACCCCCGTCGCCGGAGGGAAGAGACCCAGTACTTC
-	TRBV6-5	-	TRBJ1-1	CASSNPETPNTEAFF	TGTGCCAGCAGTAACCCGGAGACCCCGAACACTGAAGCTTTCTTT
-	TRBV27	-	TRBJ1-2	CASSPRQVGYGYTF	TGTGCCAGCAGTCCCCGTCAGGTTGGCTATGGCTACACCTTC
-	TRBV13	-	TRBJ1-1	CASSLKDPEGAFF	TGTGCCAGCAGCTTAAAGGACCCAGAAGGAGCTTTCTTT
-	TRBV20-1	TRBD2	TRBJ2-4	CSATTSGSQYF	TGCAGTGCTACCACTAGCGGGAGTCAGTACTTC
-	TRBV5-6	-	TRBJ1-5	CASSLRKGGFYSNQPQHF	TGTGCCAGCAGCTTGCGGAAAGGGGGATTCTATAGCAATCAGCCCCAGCATTTT
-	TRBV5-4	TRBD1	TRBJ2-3	CASSSEIQGADTQYF	TGTGCCAGCAGCTCCGAAATACAGGGGGCAGATACGCAGTATTTT
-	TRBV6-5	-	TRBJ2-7	CASNPRWRSDEQYF	TGTGCCAGCAACCCCCGGTGGAGATCGGACGAGCAGTACTTC
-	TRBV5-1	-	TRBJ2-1	CASSLAGVYNEQFF	TGCGCCAGCAGCTTGGCGGGAGTCTACAATGAGCAGTTCTTC
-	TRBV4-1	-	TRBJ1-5	CASSQDVGPYQPQHF	TGCGCCAGCAGCCAAGATGTCGGGCCTTATCAGCCCCAGCATTTT
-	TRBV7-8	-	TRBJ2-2	CASSPLAENTGELFF	TGTGCCAGCAGCCCCCTGGCGGAGAACACCGGGGAGCTGTTTTTT
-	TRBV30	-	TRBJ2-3	CAWSRRDTDTQYF	TGTGCCTGGAGTAGGCGGGACACAGATACGCAGTATTTT
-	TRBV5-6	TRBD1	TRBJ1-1	CASSLGQGGTEAFF	TGTGCCAGCAGCCTGGGACAGGGGGGCACTGAAGCTTTCTTT
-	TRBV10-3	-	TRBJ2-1	CAIRTWGHNEQFF	TGTGCCATCAGGACCTGGGGACACAATGAGCAGTTCTTC
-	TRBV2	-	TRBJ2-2	CASSVSWELFF	TGTGCCAGCAGTGTTTCCTGGGAGCTGTTTTTT
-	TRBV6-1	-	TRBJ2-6	CAIHRMSGANVLTF	TGTGCCATCCATCGAATGTCTGGGGCCAACGTCCTGACTTTC
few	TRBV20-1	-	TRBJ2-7	CSAEMGVEQYF	TGCAGTGCTGAGATGGGGGTCGAGCAGTACTTC
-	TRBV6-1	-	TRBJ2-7	CASSQPRTDTYEQCF	TGTGCCAGCAGTCAACCACGGACGGACACCTACGAGCAGTGCTTC
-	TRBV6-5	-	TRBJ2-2	CASSYTDSTGELFF	TGTGCCAGCAGTTACACGGACAGCACCGGGGAGCTGTTTTTT
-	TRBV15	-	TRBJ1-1	CATSRLAGMVAEAFF	TGTGCCACCAGCAGACTGGCAGGGATGGTGGCTGAAGCTTTCTTT
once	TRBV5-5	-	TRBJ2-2	CASSQTVTTGELFF	TGTGCCAGCAGCCAGACAGTCACCACCGGGGAGCTGTTTTTT
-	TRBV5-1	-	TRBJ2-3	CASSLLGGGQSDTQYF	TGCGCCAGCAGCTTGCTAGGCGGGGGACAGTCAGATACGCAGTATTTT
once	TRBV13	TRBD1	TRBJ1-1	CASSLARGRGTEAFF	TGTGCCAGCAGTCTAGCGAGGGGGCGCGGCACTGAAGCTTTCTTT
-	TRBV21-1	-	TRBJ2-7	CASSNDEDRDVYEQYF	TGTGCCAGCAGCAACGACGAGGACAGGGACGTCTACGAGCAGTACTTC
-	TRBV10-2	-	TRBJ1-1	CASSPDYTEAFF	TGCGCCAGCAGTCCAGACTACACTGAAGCTTTCTTT
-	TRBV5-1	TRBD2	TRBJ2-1	CASMRLAIDNEQFF	TGCGCCAGCATGCGACTAGCTATCGACAATGAGCAGTTCTTC
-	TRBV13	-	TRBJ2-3	CASRASTDTQYF	TGCGCCAGCAGGGCTAGCACAGATACGCAGTATTTT
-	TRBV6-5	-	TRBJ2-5	CASWGQTFVLAAQYF	TGTGCCAGCTGGGGGCAGACTTTTGTTCTGGCGGCCCAGTACTTC
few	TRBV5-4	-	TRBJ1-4	CASSWGTAEKLFF	TGTGCCAGCAGCTGGGGGACTGCCGAAAAACTGTTTTTT
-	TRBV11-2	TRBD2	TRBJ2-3	CASSSGLAGVTDTQYF	TGTGCCAGCAGCTCCGGACTAGCGGGAGTTACAGATACGCAGTATTTT
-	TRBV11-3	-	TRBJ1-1	CASSLNAGLGTEAFF	TGTGCCAGCAGCTTAAACGCGGGGCTGGGGACTGAAGCTTTCTTT
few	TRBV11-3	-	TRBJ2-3	CASSYNTGEGYSDTQYF	TGTGCCAGCAGCTACAACACAGGGGAGGGATACTCAGATACGCAGTATTTT
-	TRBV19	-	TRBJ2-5	CASSIGPNLGETQYF	TGTGCCAGTAGTATAGGACCCAACCTGGGAGAGACCCAGTACTTC
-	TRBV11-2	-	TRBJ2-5	CASSLDRWGEQETQYF	TGTGCCAGCAGCTTAGATCGGTGGGGGGAGCAAGAGACCCAGTACTTC
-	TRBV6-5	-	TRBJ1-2	CASSYSAAVSGYGYTF	TGTGCCAGCAGTTACTCGGCGGCGGTCTCTGGCTATGGCTACACCTTC
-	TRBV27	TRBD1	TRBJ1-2	CASSNPRDRGNYGYTF	TGTGCCAGCAGTAATCCCCGGGACAGGGGTAACTATGGCTACACCTTC
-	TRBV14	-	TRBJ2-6	CASSQVASYSGANVLTF	TGTGCCAGCAGCCAAGTGGCGTCCTACTCTGGGGCCAACGTCCTGACTTTC
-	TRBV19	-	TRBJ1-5	CASSIYGQSNQPQHF	TGTGCCAGTAGTATATATGGACAAAGCAATCAGCCCCAGCATTTT
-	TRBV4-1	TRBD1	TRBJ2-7	CASSPQGATYEQYF	TGCGCCAGCAGCCCCCAGGGGGCCACCTACGAGCAGTACTTC
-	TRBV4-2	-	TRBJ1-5	CASSQDSGQPQHF	TGTGCCAGCAGCCAAGATTCAGGTCAGCCCCAGCATTTT
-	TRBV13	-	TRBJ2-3	CASSLRDTQYF	TGTGCCAGCAGCTTAAGGGATACGCAGTATTTT
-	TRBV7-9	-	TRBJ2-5	CASSSPEIWGTQYF	TGTGCCAGCAGCTCCCCGGAGATCTGGGGGACCCAGTACTTC
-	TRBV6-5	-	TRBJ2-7	CATAKGGILKDEQYF	TGTGCCACGGCGAAGGGGGGGATCCTAAAGGACGAGCAGTACTTC
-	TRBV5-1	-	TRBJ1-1	CASSLVGALTEAFF	TGCGCCAGCAGCTTGGTGGGGGCGCTGACTGAAGCTTTCTTT
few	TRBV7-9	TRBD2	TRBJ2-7	CASSRTSGYEQYF	TGTGCCAGCAGCCGGACTAGCGGCTACGAGCAGTACTTC
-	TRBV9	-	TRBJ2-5	CASSPYMVGTQETQYF	TGTGCCAGCAGCCCATACATGGTGGGGACCCAAGAGACCCAGTACTTC
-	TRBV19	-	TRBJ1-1	CASVPWGGTEAFF	TGTGCCAGCGTCCCCTGGGGGGGGACTGAAGCTTTCTTT
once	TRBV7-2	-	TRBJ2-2	CASSLVSSGELFF	TGTGCCAGCAGCTTAGTAAGCAGCGGGGAGCTGTTTTTT
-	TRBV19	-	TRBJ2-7	CASSISTGAPYEQYF	TGTGCCAGTAGTATATCAACAGGAGCCCCCTACGAGCAGTACTTC
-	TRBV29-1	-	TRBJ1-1	CSVRGGTEAFF	TGCAGCGTTCGGGGGGGCACTGAAGCTTTCTTT
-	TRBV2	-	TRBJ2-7	CASTSDAFLGEQYF	TGTGCCAGCACGTCGGACGCCTTCTTGGGCGAGCAGTACTTC
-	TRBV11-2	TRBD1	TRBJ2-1	CASSSGQDSYNEQFF	TGTGCCAGCAGCTCGGGACAGGACTCCTACAATGAGCAGTTCTTC
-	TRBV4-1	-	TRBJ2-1	CASSQVGLNDEQFF	TGCGCCAGCAGCCAAGTGGGTCTAAACGATGAGCAGTTCTTC
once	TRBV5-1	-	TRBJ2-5	CASSLEPGEKETQYF	TGCGCCAGCAGCTTGGAACCGGGAGAGAAGGAGACCCAGTACTTC
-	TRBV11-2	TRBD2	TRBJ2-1	CASTGGSSYNEQFF	TGTGCCAGCACGGGGGGTAGCTCCTACAATGAGCAGTTCTTC
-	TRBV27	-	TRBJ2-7	CASSSGQSYEQYF	TGTGCCAGCAGTTCTGGACAGTCCTACGAGCAGTACTTC
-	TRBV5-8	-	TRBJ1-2	CASSLASFSDGYTF	TGTGCCAGCAGCTTGGCCTCATTCAGCGATGGCTACACCTTC
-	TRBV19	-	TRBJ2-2	CASSTSSWGNTGELFF	TGTGCCAGTAGCACATCTAGCTGGGGGAACACCGGGGAGCTGTTTTTT
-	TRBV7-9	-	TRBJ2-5	CASSPYIWETQYF	TGTGCCAGCAGCCCATATATATGGGAGACCCAGTACTTC